One and the same sample provided the 16 T cell receptor beta chains below, sequenced in a study of ipilimumab plus nivolumab after autologous stem cell transplantation listed by TCRdb under 2021. Libraries were prepared through the immunoSEQ multiplex PCR assay. The source is immuneACCESS, and TCRdb retained only in-frame sequences with V and J called. Part of the clones is not carried over; for the studies checked, unresolved V genes explain less than half of this, and the remainder is unexplained. The sample includes more than 15,000 clones, with approximately 80% observed a single time. Clones ranked in the top ten supply more than 8.5% of the sample. The sample was PBMCs, taken in a trial of ipilimumab plus nivolumab as post-transplant consolidation. These receptors were obtained from a male donor with diffuse large B-cell lymphoma.

This sequence joins TRBV15 and TRBJ1-3; D call uncertain. The CDR3 extends over 14 amino acids. V gave up 0 bases and J gave up 4 bases, with 7 bases separating them. Germline V lookup: CDR1 LNHNV, CDR2 YYDKDF (reference sequence). The CDR3 sequence is CATSRDRLGNTIYF. As DNA, the CDR3 is TGTGCCACCAGCAGAGATCGGCTCGGAAACACCATATATTTT.

V gene TRBV6-6 combines with J gene TRBJ1-4; weak D call: TRBD1 (5 bases). Between the trimmed V and J ends, which lost 6 bases and 5 bases, there was a span of 7 bases. The CDR3 totals 12 residues. Germline V gives CDR1 MNHNY, CDR2 SVGAGI (reference sequence). CDR3 in DNA: TGTGCCAGCAGCCCAGGGAATGAAAAACTGTTTTTT. It translates to CASSPGNEKLFF.

The chain couples TRBV11-1 to TRBJ2-7, with TRBD2 as a possible D gene (7 bases). The CDR3 runs to 15 residues. From germline, CDR1 is SGHAT and CDR2 FQDESV (reference sequence). Deletions cut 1 base from V and 5 bases from J, with 15 bases between. CDR3 nucleotides: TGTGCCAGCAGCTTAGACGTCGGGGGGCAGAACGAGCAGTACTTC. Amino acid sequence: CASSLDVGGQNEQYF.

This clone came up once. The chain recombines TRBV5-1 with TRBJ1-2, with D perhaps matching TRBD1 (5 bases). V shed 2 bases and J shed 7 bases, with 12 bases lying between them. Germline CDR1 SGHRS, CDR2 YFSETQ. The CDR3 runs to 13 residues. CDR3 amino acids: CASSFLTASGYTF. Here the CDR3 DNA reads TGCGCCAGCAGCTTTTTGACAGCTTCTGGCTACACCTTC.

This chain uses TRBV6-1 with TRBJ2-3, with D hard to call. V was trimmed by 4 bases and J by 4 bases, leaving 9 bases between them. Looked up from germline, CDR1 is MNHNS and CDR2 is SASEGT. This CDR3 spans 13 amino acids. This CDR3 reads CASSVAPPDTQYF. CDR3 coding DNA: TGTGCCAGCAGTGTGGCCCCCCCAGATACGCAGTATTTT.

The J gene is TRBJ1-3, the V gene TRBV5-4; tentatively, D is TRBD1 (5 bases). V lost 2 bases and J 0 bases, leaving 12 bases between the germline ends. CDR1 and CDR2 (germline): SGHNT, YYREEE (reference sequence). The CDR3 is 16 amino acids. The CDR3 spells CASSFGGPSSGNTIYF. The CDR3 nucleotides read TGTGCCAGCAGCTTCGGGGGACCTAGCTCTGGAAACACCATATATTTT. Full variable domain (rest looked up from reference TRBV5-4 and TRBJ1-3): ETGVTQSPTHLIKTRGQQVTLRCSSQSGHNTVSWYQQALGQGPQFIFQYYREEENGRGNFPPRFSGLQFPNYSSELNVNALELDDSALYLCASSFGGPSSGNTIYFGEGSWLTVV.

This clone was counted a single time. The chain has TRBV7-9 and TRBJ2-5, with no clear D. The CDR3 is 16 amino acids. Looked up from germline, CDR1 is SEHNR and CDR2 is FQNEAQ (reference sequence). V shed 1 base and J shed 0 bases, with 12 bases lying between them. The CDR3 is CASSLVVTRYQETQYF. The DNA for the CDR3 is TGTGCCAGCAGCTTAGTAGTGACAAGGTACCAAGAGACCCAGTACTTC. The whole variable domain, remainder taken from reference TRBV7-9 and TRBJ2-5, is DTGVSQNPRHKITKRGQNVTFRCDPISEHNRLYWYRQTLGQGPEFLTYFQNEAQLEKSRLLSDRFSAERPKGSFSTLEIQRTEQGDSAMYLCASSLVVTRYQETQYFGPGTRLLVL.

This clone was seen a handful of times. The chain uses TRBV7-6 and TRBJ2-5; TRBD2 matches 7 bases. V dropped 4 bases and J dropped 2; count of bases not matched to a gene: 7. The CDR3 spans 15 residues. CDR1 SGHVS and CDR2 FNYEAQ come from the germline V gene. CDR3 protein: CASSSWTRSQETQYF. CDR3 nucleotides: TGTGCCAGCAGCTCATGGACTAGATCTCAAGAGACCCAGTACTTC.

The genes are TRBV19 and TRBJ2-3; D is uncertain. The CDR3 contains 14 residues. Deletions cut 5 bases from V and 0 bases from J, with 9 bases between. Germline V lookup: CDR1 LNHDA, CDR2 SQIVND (reference sequence). The CDR3 loop is CASSLDGSTDTQYF. CDR3 nucleotides: TGTGCCAGTAGTCTCGACGGCAGCACAGATACGCAGTATTTT. The full variable domain, in which reference TRBV19 and TRBJ2-3 provide the parts outside the CDR3, is DGGITQSPKYLFRKEGQNVTLSCEQNLNHDAMYWYRQDPGQGLRLIYYSQIVNDFQKGDIAEGYSVSREKKESFPLTVTSAQKNPTAFYLCASSLDGSTDTQYFGPGTRLTVL.

This chain connects TRBV7-8 to TRBJ2-1; D gene uncertain. Germline lookup yields CDR1 SGHVS and CDR2 FQNEAQ. The CDR3 is made up of 13 amino acids. V was shortened by 1 base and J by 7 bases, with 8 bases between the two germline ends. This chain's CDR3 is CASSLDRGNEQFF. CDR3 nucleotide sequence: TGTGCCAGCAGCTTAGATCGTGGGAATGAGCAGTTCTTC.

The rearrangement uses TRBV4-3 and TRBJ2-1; D might be TRBD1 or TRBD2, each matching 7 bases. The CDR3 loop spans 14 amino acids. V was trimmed by 2 bases and J by 9 bases, leaving 14 bases between them. The germline gives CDR1 LGHNA, CDR2 YSLEER. The CDR3 region has the DNA TGCGCCAGCAGCCAAAACAGGGGAGGGGGTGAGCAGTTCTTC. This translates into CASSQNRGGGEQFF.

The chain combines TRBV7-2 with TRBJ2-7; tentatively, D is TRBD1 (5 bases). Germline values: CDR1 SGHTA, CDR2 FQGNSA. V shed 2 bases and J shed 1 base, with 12 bases lying between them. This CDR3 region has 15 residues. The CDR3 region has the DNA TGTGCCAGCAGCTTACGTACCCCAGGGTCCTACGAGCAGTACTTC. This gives the protein CASSLRTPGSYEQYF.

CDR3 loop: CASIATGGPGETQYF. Here the CDR3 DNA reads TGCGCCAGCATCGCTACGGGGGGGCCTGGAGAGACCCAGTACTTC. The V and J genes are TRBV5-1 and TRBJ2-5, with 8 bases fitting TRBD2. Losses at the gene ends were 6 bases for V and 4 bases for J; bases not matched to a gene: 11. Looked up from germline, CDR1 is SGHRS and CDR2 is YFSETQ. The CDR3 length is 15 residues. Drawing the rest from reference TRBV5-1 and TRBJ2-5, the complete variable domain is KAGVTQTPRYLIKTRGQQVTLSCSPISGHRSVSWYQQTPGQGLQFLFEYFSETQRNKGNFPGRFSGRQFSNSRSEMNVSTLELGDSALYLCASIATGGPGETQYFGPGTRLLVL.

This sequence joins TRBV30 and TRBJ1-2, with a tentative D call TRBD1 (5 bases). The ends were cut back, 0 bases at V and 3 bases at J, with 17 bases in the middle. Looked up from germline, CDR1 is GTSNPN and CDR2 is SVGIG (reference sequence). CDR3 length: 16 residues. Here the CDR3 DNA reads TGTGCCTGGAGTGTTTTTCAGCGCCAAGGGGACTATGGCTACACCTTC. Translating it yields CAWSVFQRQGDYGYTF.

The chain joins TRBV6-6 to TRBJ2-7; possible D gene TRBD1, 6 bases. Germline V gives CDR1 MNHNY, CDR2 SVGAGI (reference sequence). CDR3 length: 14 residues. V lost 6 bases and J 5 bases, leaving 17 bases between the germline ends. The CDR3 nucleotides read TGTGCCAGCAGCTCGACTTTCAGGGGCCACGAGCAGTACTTC. As protein: CASSSTFRGHEQYF.

The chain links TRBV11-2 to TRBJ2-5, with a weak D call TRBD2 (5 bases). Germline CDR1 is SGHAT and CDR2 is FQNNGV. V shed 8 bases and J shed 6 bases, with 16 bases lying between them. The CDR3 is 13 residues long. Written as DNA, the CDR3 is TGTGCCAGCGGGTCCGGAGGCGGACAGACCCAGTACTTC. Translation gives CASGSGGGQTQYF.